This T cell receptor (beta chain) came from a study of shared clonotypes between healthy human individuals. Study-wide results and caveats: Rarefaction showed that sequencing of sorted subsets was incomplete (despite large depth). Apart from blood, nothing was sampled; tissue repertoires likely differ. Shared across a few donors were around 5% of the naive CD4 clonotypes.

On this clone itself: Its target is not known.

Healthy and HIV-negative, the adult donors had no recent acute infections or vaccinations. The CDR3 extends over 15 amino acids. Profiling relied on immunoSEQ multiplex PCR, and the TCRdb table lists in-frame clones only, not all of them. The sample records roughly 2,500,000 clones, 93% being singletons. This receptor was obtained from a man aged 18 to 35 in good health. Some clones in this sample may be carry-over from other donors' samples. This chain uses TRBV12-1 with TRBJ1-5; the table names TRBD1, a call not compared with the DNA. TRBV12-1 is assigned pseudogene status. Sequencing input: naive CD4+ T cells from PBMCs. Indicated subset: CD45RA+ positively selected. In nucleotides, the CDR3 is TGTGCCAGCACCACGACAGGGGAAAGGAATCAGCCCCAGCATTTT. Protein product: CASTTTGERNQPQHF.